The following is a T cell receptor beta chain sequence with its context. Antigen unknown. Sequencing used immunoSEQ multiplex PCR; TCRdb keeps in-frame clones, though not all of them. The sample records around 88,000 clones, around 86% being singletons. The sample comes from a study of graft-versus-host responses after intestinal transplantation. Study at large: Each of the recipients got a multivisceral, liver-intestinal, or isolated intestinal transplant. The whole recipient group had anti-thymocyte globulin induction followed by tacrolimus and steroids for about three years.

Germline CDR1 and CDR2: MNHEY and SVGAGI. V lost 6 bases, J lost 3 bases, and 12 bases lay in between. The CDR3 covers 14 residues. Sequenced here: unstimulated CD8+ T cells sorted from spleen or lymph node cells, sampled before intestinal transplant. The chain links TRBV6-5 to TRBJ2-1, with D tentatively TRBD2 (5 bases). The source is a human donor who received an intestinal transplant. The CDR3 DNA is TGTGCCAGCAGGATTAGCGCGGGCTACAATGAGCAGTTCTTC. Residues: CASRISAGYNEQFF.